The text below deals with one TCR beta chain. Study processing details: From reference gene primer amplification, estimates of nucleated cell counts were derived. TCRdb keeps only in-frame clones here, not all; method: immunoSEQ multiplex PCR. V, J and clone size derive from that table, while D and trimming were established from the DNA sequence. In the table there are hundreds of thousands of clones, 75% to 90% of which are singletons. The entry originates in a study of blood T cell repertoires in COVID-19. The V end lost 3 bases, the J end lost 7 bases, and 10 bases lay between the germline ends. There are 14 residues in the CDR3. The germline V gene has CDR1 LGHDT and CDR2 YNNKEL (reference sequence). The study drew participants aged roughly 18 to 95 years from under 30 US areas.

The source material was PBMCs or T cells enriched from blood (not recorded which). This TCR was recovered from a woman in her 30s who had been exposed to COVID-19. The chain links TRBV3-1 (or the pseudogene TRBV3-2) to TRBJ1-6; D is ambiguous. The CDR3 DNA reads as TGTGCCAGCAGCCATTTAGGGAGGAATTCACCCCTCCACTTT. Translated: CASSHLGRNSPLHF.